Listed here are 27 T cell receptor beta chains from one sample, sequenced in a study of blood T cell repertoires in COVID-19. TCRdb keeps only in-frame clones here, not all; method: immunoSEQ multiplex PCR. The sample shows 56,000 or so clones, about 83% of them seen only once. The sample taken for sequencing was peripheral blood. The receptors come from a man aged 50 to 60 with acute or convalescent COVID-19.

This chain links TRBV30 with TRBJ1-1, with 8 positions matching TRBD1. V gave up 1 base and J gave up 8 bases; unmatched junction bases: 6. From germline, CDR1 is GTSNPN and CDR2 SVGIG (reference sequence). This CDR3 spans 13 amino acids. The CDR3 here is CAWSARRQGEAFF. The CDR3 DNA follows: TGTGCCTGGAGTGCACGGCGACAGGGGGAAGCTTTCTTT.

A single count supports this clone. V is TRBV24-1 and J is TRBJ2-2, with TRBD2 matching 7 bases. V dropped 5 bases and J dropped 3; count of bases not matched to a gene: 11. Germline assignment: CDR1 KGHDR and CDR2 SFDVKD. This CDR3 has 17 residues. The CDR3 region has the DNA TGTGCCACCAGTGCCTTTGGGAGCGGGGCTTACACCGGGGAGCTGTTTTTT. Translating gives CATSAFGSGAYTGELFF.

CDR3 coding DNA: TGTGCCAGCAGTCTCCCCCTGACAGGGAGCACTGAAGCTTTCTTT. Amino acid sequence: CASSLPLTGSTEAFF. The chain couples TRBV28 to TRBJ1-1; 7 nucleotides match TRBD1. V dropped 5 bases and J dropped 4; count of bases not matched to a gene: 10. The germline gives CDR1 MDHEN, CDR2 SYDVKM. This CDR3 is built from 15 residues. Using reference TRBV28 and TRBJ1-1 for the parts outside the CDR3, the full variable domain is DVKVTQSSRYLVKRTGEKVFLECVQDMDHENMFWYRQDPGLGLRLIYFSYDVKMKEKGDIPEGYSVSREKKERFSLILESASTNQTSMYLCASSLPLTGSTEAFFGQGTRLTVV.

The chain links TRBV11-2 to TRBJ2-7, with D unresolved. The V gene lost 3 bases and the J gene lost 3 bases, with 6 bases spanning the gap. In germline, CDR1 is SGHAT, CDR2 FQNNGV. The CDR3 has 12 residues. The CDR3 protein is CASSFRDYEQYF. CDR3 DNA: TGTGCCAGCAGCTTTCGAGACTACGAGCAGTACTTC.

The DNA for the CDR3 is TGTGCCAGCAGCTTAAACCCGGGACTAGCACACAATGAGCAGTTCTTC. Translated, it gives CASSLNPGLAHNEQFF. The rearrangement joins TRBV7-3 to TRBJ2-1; 9 nucleotides line up with TRBD2. J gave up 5 bases and V 1 base, and 6 bases lay outside the gene matches. CDR1 and CDR2 from the germline V gene are SGHTA and FQGTGA. This CDR3 has 16 residues.

CDR3: CASSSEVQGSSYEQYF. CDR3 in DNA: TGTGCCAGCAGCTCCGAAGTCCAGGGCAGCTCCTACGAGCAGTACTTC. The chain carries TRBV11-3 and TRBJ2-7; D might be TRBD1 (5 bases). V lost 4 bases to trimming and J lost 0 bases, with 16 bases between them. Germline assignment: CDR1 SGHNT and CDR2 YENEEA. The CDR3 is made up of 16 amino acids.

In this sample, this clone turned up a few times. This chain uses TRBV14 with TRBJ2-5, with D tentatively TRBD2 (5 bases). V lost 3 bases to trimming and J lost 4 bases, with 6 bases between them. CDR3 length: 12 residues. The germline V gene encodes CDR1 SGHDN and CDR2 FVKESK. CDR3 nucleotides: TGTGCCAGCAGCCAGGGGAGAGAGACCCAGTACTTC. This sequence encodes CASSQGRETQYF.

This clone was recorded once. V and J are TRBV28 and TRBJ1-2; D possibly corresponds to TRBD1 (5 bases). In germline, CDR1 is MDHEN, CDR2 SYDVKM. V shed 7 bases and J shed 8 bases, with 14 bases lying between them. This CDR3 contains 12 residues. The CDR3 DNA is TGTGCCAGCAAATTGGGGGGTTCCGGCTACACCTTC. Amino acid sequence: CASKLGGSGYTF.

The chain is built from TRBV19 and TRBJ1-2; TRBD1 agrees at 8 bases. There are 16 residues in the CDR3. Germline V lookup: CDR1 LNHDA, CDR2 SQIVND (reference sequence). The junction had 17 bases not matched to a gene; V was cut back by 6 bases and J by 8 bases. The CDR3: CASSLNSGTGLWGYTF. The CDR3 region has the DNA TGTGCCAGTAGCCTAAACTCCGGGACAGGTTTGTGGGGCTACACCTTC. The whole variable domain, remainder taken from reference TRBV19 and TRBJ1-2, is DGGITQSPKYLFRKEGQNVTLSCEQNLNHDAMYWYRQDPGQGLRLIYYSQIVNDFQKGDIAEGYSVSREKKESFPLTVTSAQKNPTAFYLCASSLNSGTGLWGYTFGSGTRLTVV.

The CDR3 nucleotides read TGTGCCTGGAGTAGGGACAGGGCCCCCTCTGGGGCCAACGTCCTGACTTTC. Translating it yields CAWSRDRAPSGANVLTF. This rearrangement joins TRBV30 to TRBJ2-6; 9 nucleotides match TRBD1. V was clipped by 2 bases and J by 0 bases; unmatched bases: 5. There are 17 residues in the CDR3. Germline V gene data show CDR1 as GTSNPN and CDR2 as SVGIG (reference sequence).

The chain has TRBV9 and TRBJ2-7, with 12 bases matching TRBD2. V was clipped by 4 bases and J by 1 base; unmatched bases: 12. CDR1 and CDR2 (germline): SGDLS, YYNGEE. There are 18 residues in the CDR3. The CDR3 sequence is CASSTHPSGLAGSYEQYF. The CDR3 coding sequence is TGTGCCAGCAGCACACACCCAAGCGGACTAGCGGGATCCTACGAGCAGTACTTC.

J is TRBJ2-1 and V is TRBV6-5; D perhaps matches TRBD2 (5 bases). The CDR3 runs to 16 residues. Germline V gives CDR1 MNHEY, CDR2 SVGAGI. The ends were cut back, 0 bases at V and 6 bases at J, with 15 bases in the middle. CDR3 loop: CASSYSISIGVNEQFF. The CDR3 bases are TGTGCCAGCAGTTACTCGATTAGCATCGGGGTCAATGAGCAGTTCTTC.

This sequence joins TRBV12-3 or TRBV12-4 and TRBJ2-1; D unresolved. CDR3 length equals 13 residues. The V end lost 6 bases, the J end lost 3 bases, and 9 bases lay between the germline ends. The CDR3 bases are TGTGCCAGCAGCCCCATCAGCTACAATGAGCAGTTCTTC. Translating gives CASSPISYNEQFF.

The genes are TRBV7-9 and TRBJ1-1; 7 bases map to TRBD1. After removal of 6 bases from V and 4 bases from J, the junction contained 2 bases not matched to a gene. CDR3 size: 12 residues. Germline-derived CDR1 and CDR2 are SEHNR and FQNEAQ (reference sequence). CDR3 loop: CASRGQLTEAFF. The CDR3 DNA reads as TGTGCCAGCAGGGGACAGCTCACTGAAGCTTTCTTT.

This clone has more than one count but fewer than ten. V usage is TRBV11-2 and J usage is TRBJ2-5; possible D gene TRBD1, 6 bases. CDR3 size: 14 residues. Germline V CDR1 and CDR2: SGHAT, FQNNGV. The V and J ends lost 3 bases and 5 bases respectively, with 13 bases between them. The CDR3: CASSFPRGLETQYF. The CDR3 DNA reads TGTGCCAGCAGCTTTCCCAGGGGCTTGGAGACCCAGTACTTC.

The chain couples TRBV27 to TRBJ1-2; D is possibly TRBD1 (5 bases). V was cut by 0 bases and J by 0 bases, with 11 bases left in between. Germline lookup yields CDR1 MNHEY and CDR2 SMNVEV (reference sequence). The CDR3 loop spans 16 amino acids. The CDR3 nucleotides are TGTGCCAGCAGTTTATCGCGGGGGGTCACTAACTATGGCTACACCTTC. Protein product: CASSLSRGVTNYGYTF.

V gene TRBV27 combines with J gene TRBJ2-1, with 7 bases identical to TRBD2. The germline gives CDR1 MNHEY, CDR2 SMNVEV (reference sequence). V lost 6 bases and J lost 6; bases outside the gene matches: 14. The CDR3 contains 16 residues. The CDR3 loop is CASRWDARGVVNEQFF. DNA of the CDR3: TGTGCCAGCAGATGGGACGCCCGGGGGGTCGTCAATGAGCAGTTCTTC.

The gene calls are TRBV19 and TRBJ1-3, with D perhaps TRBD1 (5 bases). The CDR3 consists of 13 residues. Germline V gene lookup returns CDR1 LNHDA and CDR2 SQIVND (reference sequence). V was trimmed by 0 bases and J by 10 bases, leaving 10 bases between them. The CDR3: CASSIDQGRTIYF. Here the CDR3 DNA reads TGTGCCAGTAGTATAGATCAGGGTCGTACCATATATTTT.

The rearrangement joins TRBV7-9 to TRBJ2-7; 9 bases agree with TRBD2. This CDR3 has 15 amino acids. V was pared by 5 bases and J by 0 bases, with 5 bases of the junction left unmatched. The germline V gene has CDR1 SEHNR and CDR2 FQNEAQ (reference sequence). CDR3 loop: CASSPTSGNSYEQYF. CDR3 DNA sequence: TGTGCCAGCAGCCCGACTAGCGGCAACTCCTACGAGCAGTACTTC.

This sequence joins TRBV19 and TRBJ2-7; D is possibly TRBD2 (6 bases). Trimming cost V 6 bases and J 4 bases, with 13 bases left between them. The CDR3 covers 13 residues. CDR1 is LNHDA, CDR2 SQIVND, per germline (reference sequence). The chain's CDR3 is CASSGDSRYEQYF. CDR3 nucleotides: TGTGCCAGTAGCGGGGACTCCCGGTACGAGCAGTACTTC.

This clone has just one count. V usage is TRBV7-3 and J usage is TRBJ2-2, with TRBD2 identical over 9 bases. Germline V gene lookup returns CDR1 SGHTA and CDR2 FQGTGA. CDR3 length equals 15 residues. Losses at the gene ends were 5 bases for V and 4 bases for J; bases not matched to a gene: 5. CDR3 sequence: CASSLSGGSTGELFF. CDR3 in DNA: TGTGCCAGCAGCCTCAGCGGGGGGAGCACCGGGGAGCTGTTTTTT.

DNA for the CDR3: TGTGCCAGTGGACAGGGGGCGCTCACTGAAGCTTTCTTT. The encoded protein is CASGQGALTEAFF. The chain employs TRBV19 and TRBJ1-1, with 11 bases aligning to TRBD1. The germline gives CDR1 LNHDA, CDR2 SQIVND (reference sequence). Trimming removed 8 bases from V and 4 bases from J; junction bases left unmatched: 3. This CDR3 contains 13 residues.

The CDR3 spells CASSYSGTSFPNEQFF. CDR3 bases: TGTGCCAGCAGTTACTCCGGGACTAGTTTCCCCAATGAGCAGTTCTTC. The chain has TRBV6-6 and TRBJ2-1; the match to TRBD2 covers 8 bases. CDR1 and CDR2 from the germline V gene are MNHNY and SVGAGI (reference sequence). The CDR3 loop spans 16 amino acids. Losses at the gene ends were 0 bases for V and 6 bases for J; bases not matched to a gene: 7.

The chain recombines TRBV15 with TRBJ2-3, with 11 nucleotides matching TRBD2. The CDR3 totals 16 residues. Germline-derived CDR1 and CDR2 are LNHNV and YYDKDF (reference sequence). The V segment lost 1 base and the J segment 0 bases; nucleotides outside the gene matches: 0. In DNA, the CDR3 is TGTGCCACCAGCAGAGGACTAGCGGGAAGCACAGATACGCAGTATTTT. Its protein is CATSRGLAGSTDTQYF.

J is TRBJ2-7 and V is TRBV10-3; 7 bases align to TRBD1. Germline values: CDR1 ENHRY, CDR2 SYGVKD. Trimming took 5 bases from V and 3 from J; bases not matched to a gene: 10. This CDR3 has 15 residues. The CDR3 region is CAISKMTGFVYEQYF. The CDR3, as DNA: TGTGCCATCAGTAAAATGACAGGGTTCGTCTACGAGCAGTACTTC.

This sequence joins TRBV5-1 and TRBJ2-3; no clear D. The CDR3 has 13 amino acids. Germline values: CDR1 SGHRS, CDR2 YFSETQ. The germline V and J ends were trimmed by 8 bases and 3 bases, with 13 bases remaining between them. The CDR3 DNA reads TGCGCCAGGGCCCAGATATGGACAGATACGCAGTATTTT. Translated, it gives CARAQIWTDTQYF.

The J gene is TRBJ1-5, the V gene TRBV4-1; no definite D call. Germline CDR1 and CDR2: MGHRA and YSYEKL. CDR3 size: 14 residues. V was clipped by 0 bases and J by 4 bases, with 7 bases between them. In DNA form, the CDR3 reads TGCGCCAGCAGCCAAGAACAGAGAAATCAGCCCCAGCATTTT. Translating gives CASSQEQRNQPQHF.